The entry that follows covers one TCR beta chain sequence. Its matching antigen is unknown. Indicated time point: patch test 1, 2 weeks after DPC sensitization. Indicated treatment: therapeutic diphenylcyclopropenone sensitization with weekly scalp DPC. The CDR3 totals 11 residues. V was cut by 6 bases and J by 6 bases, with 11 bases left in between. Germline V gene lookup returns CDR1 SQVTM and CDR2 ANQGSEA. The sample originates from a study of human T cells and chemical hapten exposure. At the level of the study: Patients, predominantly female, presented with alopecia areata, totalis or universalis. Study findings and constraints: There were significantly more large CDR3 similarity clusters among expanded TCRs than among controls.

TCRdb re-called the RACE reads with MiXCR, one entry per CDR3 protein. The sample lists 95,000 to 150,000 distinct CDR3 sequences; approximately 15% were seen once. The clonotype was recovered from a man aged 18-30 years with alopecia areata. Some clones in this sample may be carry-over from other donors' samples. This chain uses TRBV29-1 with TRBJ1-1; D not certain. This specimen was whole blood, taken in connection with sensitization to the hapten diphenylcyclopropenone (DPC). The chain's CDR3 is CSVHPGAEAFF. CDR3 nucleotides: TGCAGCGTCCATCCCGGAGCTGAAGCTTTCTTT.